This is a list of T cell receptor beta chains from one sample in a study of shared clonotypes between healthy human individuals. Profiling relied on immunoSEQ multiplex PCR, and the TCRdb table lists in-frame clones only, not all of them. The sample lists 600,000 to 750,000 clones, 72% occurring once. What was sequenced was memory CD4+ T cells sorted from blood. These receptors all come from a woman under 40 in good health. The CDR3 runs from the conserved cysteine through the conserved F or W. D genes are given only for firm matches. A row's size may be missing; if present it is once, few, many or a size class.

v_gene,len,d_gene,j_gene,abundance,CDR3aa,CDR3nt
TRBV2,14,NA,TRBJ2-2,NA,CASSNEQGSGELFF,TGTGCCAGCAGCAACGAGCAAGGTTCCGGGGAGCTGTTTTTT
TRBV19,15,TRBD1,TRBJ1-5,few,CASEGQGYSNQPQHF,TGTGCCAGTGAAGGACAGGGATATAGCAATCAGCCCCAGCATTTT
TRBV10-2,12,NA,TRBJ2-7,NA,CASSRIDYEQYF,TGCGCCAGCAGTCGGATTGACTACGAGCAGTACTTC
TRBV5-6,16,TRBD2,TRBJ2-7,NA,CASNPGTSGRASEQYF,TGTGCCAGCAACCCCGGGACTAGCGGGAGGGCCTCCGAGCAGTACTTC
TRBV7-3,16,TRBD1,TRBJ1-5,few,CASSLYRGRSNQPQHF,TGTGCCAGCAGCTTATACAGGGGAAGGAGCAATCAGCCCCAGCATTTT
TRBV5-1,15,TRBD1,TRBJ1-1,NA,CASTEGALLDTEAFF,TGCGCCAGCACCGAGGGGGCGCTTCTGGACACTGAAGCTTTCTTT
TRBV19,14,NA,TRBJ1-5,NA,CASRPGFSNQPQHF,TGTGCCAGTAGGCCCGGCTTTAGCAATCAGCCCCAGCATTTT
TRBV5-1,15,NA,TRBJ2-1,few,CASSLWGERDNEQFF,TGCGCCAGCAGCTTGTGGGGGGAAAGGGACAATGAGCAGTTCTTC
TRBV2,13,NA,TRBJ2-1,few,CASSGPRGNEQFF,TGTGCCAGCAGTGGCCCCCGGGGCAATGAGCAGTTCTTC
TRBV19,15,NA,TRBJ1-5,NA,CASSIDPPTSQPQHF,TGTGCCAGTAGTATTGACCCACCTACAAGTCAGCCCCAGCATTTT
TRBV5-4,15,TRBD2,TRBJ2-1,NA,CASSRTSDIYNEQFF,TGTGCCAGCAGCCGCACTAGCGATATCTACAATGAGCAGTTCTTC
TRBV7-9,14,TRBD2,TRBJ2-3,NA,CAGSSGSFTDTQYF,TGTGCCGGTTCAAGCGGGAGTTTCACAGATACGCAGTATTTT
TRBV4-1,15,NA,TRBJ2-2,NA,CASSQQVLNTGELFF,TGCGCCAGCAGCCAGCAAGTTCTGAACACCGGGGAGCTGTTTTTT
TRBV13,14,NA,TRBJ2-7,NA,CASSLGRPSYEQYF,TGTGCCAGCAGCTTAGGCCGGCCCTCCTACGAGCAGTACTTC
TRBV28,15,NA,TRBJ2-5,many,CASSLSGARRETQYF,TGTGCCAGCAGTTTATCAGGGGCGCGTCGGGAGACCCAGTACTTC
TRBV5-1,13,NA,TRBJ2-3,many,CASSLGQLDTQYF,TGCGCCAGCAGCTTGGGACAGCTAGATACGCAGTATTTT
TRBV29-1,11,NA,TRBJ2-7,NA,CSVETGIEQYF,TGCAGCGTTGAAACAGGGATCGAGCAGTACTTC
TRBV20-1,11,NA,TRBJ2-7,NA,CSAALSYEQYF,TGCAGTGCAGCCCTCTCCTACGAGCAGTACTTC
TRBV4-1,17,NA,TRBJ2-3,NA,CASSQGAEGLWADTQYF,TGCGCCAGCAGCCAGGGGGCTGAGGGACTCTGGGCAGATACGCAGTATTTT